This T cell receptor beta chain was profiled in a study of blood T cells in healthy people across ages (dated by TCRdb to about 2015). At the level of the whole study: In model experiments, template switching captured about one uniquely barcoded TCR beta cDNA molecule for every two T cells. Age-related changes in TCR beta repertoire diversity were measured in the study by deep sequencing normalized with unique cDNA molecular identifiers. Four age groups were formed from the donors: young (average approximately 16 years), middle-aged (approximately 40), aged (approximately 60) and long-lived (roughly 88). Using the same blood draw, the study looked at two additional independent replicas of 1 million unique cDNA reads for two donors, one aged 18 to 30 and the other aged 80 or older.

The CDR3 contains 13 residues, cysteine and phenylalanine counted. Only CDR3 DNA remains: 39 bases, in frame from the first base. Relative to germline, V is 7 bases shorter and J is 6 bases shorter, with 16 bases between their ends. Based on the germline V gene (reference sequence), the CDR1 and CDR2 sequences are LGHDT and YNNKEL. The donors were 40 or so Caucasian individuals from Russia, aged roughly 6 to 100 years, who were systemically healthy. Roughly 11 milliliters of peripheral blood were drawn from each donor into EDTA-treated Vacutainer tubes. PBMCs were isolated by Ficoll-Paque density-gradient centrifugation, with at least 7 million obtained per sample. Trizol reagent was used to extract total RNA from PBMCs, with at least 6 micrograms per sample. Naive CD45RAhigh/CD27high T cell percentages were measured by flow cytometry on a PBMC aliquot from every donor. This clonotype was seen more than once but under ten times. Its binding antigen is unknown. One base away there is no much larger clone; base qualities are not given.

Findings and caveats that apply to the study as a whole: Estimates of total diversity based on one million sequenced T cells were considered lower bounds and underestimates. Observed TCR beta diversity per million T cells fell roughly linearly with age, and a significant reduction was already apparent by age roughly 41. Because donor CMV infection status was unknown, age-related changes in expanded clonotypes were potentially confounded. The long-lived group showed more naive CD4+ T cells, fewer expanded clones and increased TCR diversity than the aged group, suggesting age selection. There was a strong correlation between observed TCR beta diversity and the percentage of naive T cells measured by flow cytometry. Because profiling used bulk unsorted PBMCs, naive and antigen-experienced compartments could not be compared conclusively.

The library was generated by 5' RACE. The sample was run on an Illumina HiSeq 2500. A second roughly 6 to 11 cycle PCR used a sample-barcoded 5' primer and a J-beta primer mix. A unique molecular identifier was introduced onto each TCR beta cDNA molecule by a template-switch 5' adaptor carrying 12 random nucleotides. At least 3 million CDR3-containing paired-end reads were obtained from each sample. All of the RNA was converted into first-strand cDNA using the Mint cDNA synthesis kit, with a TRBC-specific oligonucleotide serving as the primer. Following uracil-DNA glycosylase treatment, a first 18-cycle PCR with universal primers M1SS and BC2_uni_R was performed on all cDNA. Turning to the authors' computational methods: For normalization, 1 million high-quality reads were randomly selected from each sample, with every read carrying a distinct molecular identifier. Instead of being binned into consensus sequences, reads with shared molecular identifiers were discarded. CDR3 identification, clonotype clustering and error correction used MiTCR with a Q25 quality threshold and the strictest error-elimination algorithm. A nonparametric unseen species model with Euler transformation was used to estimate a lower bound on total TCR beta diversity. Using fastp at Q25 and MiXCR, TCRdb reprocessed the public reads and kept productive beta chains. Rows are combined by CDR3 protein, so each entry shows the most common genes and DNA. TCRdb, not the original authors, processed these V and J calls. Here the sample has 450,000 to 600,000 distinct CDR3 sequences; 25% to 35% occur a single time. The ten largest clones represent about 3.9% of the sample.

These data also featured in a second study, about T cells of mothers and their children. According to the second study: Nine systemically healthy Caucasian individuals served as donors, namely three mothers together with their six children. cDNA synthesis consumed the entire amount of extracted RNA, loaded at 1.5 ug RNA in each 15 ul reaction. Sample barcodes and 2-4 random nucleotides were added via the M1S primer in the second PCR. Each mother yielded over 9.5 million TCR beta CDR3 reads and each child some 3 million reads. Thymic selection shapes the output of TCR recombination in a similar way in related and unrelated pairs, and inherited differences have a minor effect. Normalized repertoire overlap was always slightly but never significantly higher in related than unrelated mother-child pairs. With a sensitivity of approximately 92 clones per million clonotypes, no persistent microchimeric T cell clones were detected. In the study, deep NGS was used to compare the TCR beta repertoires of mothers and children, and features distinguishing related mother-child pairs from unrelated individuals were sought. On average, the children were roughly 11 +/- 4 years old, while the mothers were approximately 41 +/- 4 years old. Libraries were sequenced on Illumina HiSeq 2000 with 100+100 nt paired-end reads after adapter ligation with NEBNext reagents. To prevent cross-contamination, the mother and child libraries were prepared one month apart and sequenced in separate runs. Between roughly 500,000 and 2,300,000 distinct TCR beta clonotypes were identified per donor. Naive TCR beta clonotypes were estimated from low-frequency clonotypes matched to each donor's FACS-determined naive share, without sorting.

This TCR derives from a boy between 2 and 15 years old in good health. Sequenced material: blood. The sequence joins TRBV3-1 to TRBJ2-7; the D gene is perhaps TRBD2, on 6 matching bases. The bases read TGTGCCAGCAACCGACTAGGGGAGTTCGAGCAGTACTTC. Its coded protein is CASNRLGEFEQYF.